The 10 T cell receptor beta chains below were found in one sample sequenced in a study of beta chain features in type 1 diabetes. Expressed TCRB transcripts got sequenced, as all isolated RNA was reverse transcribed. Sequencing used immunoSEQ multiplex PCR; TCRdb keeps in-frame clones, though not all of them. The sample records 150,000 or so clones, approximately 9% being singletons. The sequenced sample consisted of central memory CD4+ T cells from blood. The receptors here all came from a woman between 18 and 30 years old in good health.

CDR3 protein: CASRPDTSSYEQYF. The CDR3 DNA follows: TGCGCCAGCCGCCCGGACACCAGCTCCTACGAGCAGTACTTC. The gene calls are TRBV5-1 and TRBJ2-7, with a tentative D call TRBD1 (5 bases). The CDR3 runs 14 residues. Germline CDR1 is SGHRS and CDR2 is YFSETQ. V gave up 7 bases and J gave up 0 bases, with 14 bases separating them.

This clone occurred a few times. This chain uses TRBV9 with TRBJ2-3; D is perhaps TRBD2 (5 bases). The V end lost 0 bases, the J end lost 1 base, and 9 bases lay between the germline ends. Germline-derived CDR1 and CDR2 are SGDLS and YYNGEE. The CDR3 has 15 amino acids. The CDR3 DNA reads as TGTGCCAGCAGCGTAGGAGACTACCGCACAGATACGCAGTATTTT. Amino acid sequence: CASSVGDYRTDTQYF.

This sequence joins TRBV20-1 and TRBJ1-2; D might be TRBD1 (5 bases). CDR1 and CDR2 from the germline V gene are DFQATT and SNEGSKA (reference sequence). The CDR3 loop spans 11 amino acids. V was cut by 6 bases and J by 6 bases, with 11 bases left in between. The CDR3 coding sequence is TGCAGTGCCGGGGGGGGTAATGGCTACACCTTC. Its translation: CSAGGGNGYTF.

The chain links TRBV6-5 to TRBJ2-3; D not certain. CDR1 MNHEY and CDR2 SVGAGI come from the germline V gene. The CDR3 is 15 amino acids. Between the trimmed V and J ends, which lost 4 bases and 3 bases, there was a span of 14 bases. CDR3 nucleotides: TGTGCCAGCAGTTCGACAATCATGCTAACAGATACGCAGTATTTT. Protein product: CASSSTIMLTDTQYF.

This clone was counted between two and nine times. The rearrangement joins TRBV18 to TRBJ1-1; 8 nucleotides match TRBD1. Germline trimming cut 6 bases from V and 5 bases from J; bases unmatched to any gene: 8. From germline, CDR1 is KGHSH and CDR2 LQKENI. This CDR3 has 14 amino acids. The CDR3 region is CASSKDREWTEAFF. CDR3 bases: TGTGCCAGCTCCAAGGACAGGGAATGGACTGAAGCTTTCTTT.

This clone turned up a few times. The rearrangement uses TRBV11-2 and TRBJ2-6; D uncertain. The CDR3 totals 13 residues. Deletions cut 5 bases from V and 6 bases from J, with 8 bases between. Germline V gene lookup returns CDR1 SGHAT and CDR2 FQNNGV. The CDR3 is CASSGQMANVLTF. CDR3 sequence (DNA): TGTGCCAGCAGCGGGCAAATGGCCAACGTCCTGACTTTC.

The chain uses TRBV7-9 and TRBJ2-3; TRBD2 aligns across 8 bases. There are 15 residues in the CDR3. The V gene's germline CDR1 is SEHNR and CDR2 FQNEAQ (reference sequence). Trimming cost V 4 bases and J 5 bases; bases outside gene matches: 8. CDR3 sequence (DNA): TGTGCCAGCAGCTGGACCAGCGGGGGTAGAGATACGCAGTATTTT. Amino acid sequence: CASSWTSGGRDTQYF. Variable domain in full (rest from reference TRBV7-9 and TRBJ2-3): DTGVSQNPRHKITKRGQNVTFRCDPISEHNRLYWYRQTLGQGPEFLTYFQNEAQLEKSRLLSDRFSAERPKGSFSTLEIQRTEQGDSAMYLCASSWTSGGRDTQYFGPGTRLTVL.

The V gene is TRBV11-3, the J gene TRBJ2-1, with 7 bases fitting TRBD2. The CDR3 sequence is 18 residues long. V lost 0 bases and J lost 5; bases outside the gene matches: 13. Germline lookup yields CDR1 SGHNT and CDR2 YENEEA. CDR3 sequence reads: CASSLDQGGTSVHNEQFF. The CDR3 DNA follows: TGTGCCAGCAGCTTAGATCAGGGAGGGACTTCTGTCCACAATGAGCAGTTCTTC.

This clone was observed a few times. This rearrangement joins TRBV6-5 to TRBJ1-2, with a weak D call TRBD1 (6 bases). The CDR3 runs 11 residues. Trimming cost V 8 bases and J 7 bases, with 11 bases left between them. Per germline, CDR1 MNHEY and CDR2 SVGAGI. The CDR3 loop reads CASGPGAGYTF. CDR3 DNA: TGTGCCAGCGGGCCAGGGGCTGGCTACACCTTC.

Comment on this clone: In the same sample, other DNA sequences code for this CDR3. CDR3 nucleotides: TGTGCCTGGAGCGGAACAGGGTATGGCTACACCTTC. Translated: CAWSGTGYGYTF. This chain connects TRBV30 to TRBJ1-2; perhaps TRBD1 as D (6 bases). Trimming took 3 bases from V and 5 from J, leaving 10 bases between them. The CDR3 is made up of 12 amino acids. Germline V gene sequence: CDR1 GTSNPN, CDR2 SVGIG (reference sequence).